Below are 25 T cell receptor beta chains sequenced from a single sample in a study of blood T cell repertoires in COVID-19. TCRdb's table, derived via immunoSEQ multiplex PCR, lists solely in-frame clones and lacks some. The sample includes about 15,000 clones, 80% to 90% of them seen just once. Sequencing was carried out using peripheral blood. The receptors come from a human donor in a cohort sampled during active COVID-19.

The rearrangement uses TRBV7-2 and TRBJ1-5, with 7 nucleotides matching TRBD1. This CDR3 spans 15 amino acids. V was pared by 5 bases and J by 16 bases, with 20 bases of the junction left unmatched. Germline V gene sequence: CDR1 SGHTA, CDR2 FQGNSA. The CDR3 nucleotides read TGTGCCAGCAGCCCCCATGGACAGGCGGGCAGCCCCTCTCATTTT. Translation: CASSPHGQAGSPSHF.

The genes are TRBV6-2 or TRBV6-3 and TRBJ1-5, with D uncertain. Germline V gives CDR1 MNHEY, CDR2 SVGEGT. The V end lost 4 bases, the J end lost 3 bases, and 10 bases lay between the germline ends. The CDR3 is made up of 14 amino acids. The CDR3 sequence is CASSWVGFNQPQHF. CDR3 in DNA: TGTGCCAGCAGTTGGGTCGGGTTCAATCAGCCCCAGCATTTT.

This chain connects TRBV7-9 to TRBJ2-1; D is unclear. The ends were cut back, 5 bases at V and 5 bases at J, with 10 bases in the middle. CDR1 and CDR2 (germline): SEHNR, FQNEAQ (reference sequence). The CDR3 contains 13 residues. The CDR3 region is CASSHLDNNEQFF. CDR3 DNA: TGTGCCAGCAGCCACTTAGATAACAATGAGCAGTTCTTC. The full variable domain, with the rest looked up from reference TRBV7-9 and TRBJ2-1, is DTGVSQNPRHKITKRGQNVTFRCDPISEHNRLYWYRQTLGQGPEFLTYFQNEAQLEKSRLLSDRFSAERPKGSFSTLEIQRTEQGDSAMYLCASSHLDNNEQFFGPGTRLTVL.

The chain's CDR3 is CASIGLAGEAEQFF. DNA of the CDR3: TGTGCCAGCATCGGACTAGCGGGAGAGGCTGAGCAGTTCTTC. The chain carries TRBV6-5 and TRBJ2-1; 13 nucleotides match TRBD2. The V gene's germline CDR1 is MNHEY and CDR2 SVGAGI. The trim removed 7 bases at V and 9 bases at J, leaving 6 bases unmatched. The CDR3 runs to 14 residues.

This chain joins TRBV19 and TRBJ1-5; 7 bases map to TRBD1. The CDR3 totals 14 residues. Trimming at V came to 3 bases and at J to 3 bases, leaving 2 bases not matched to a gene. CDR1 and CDR2 (germline): LNHDA, SQIVND (reference sequence). The CDR3 reads CASSIGQANQPQHF. CDR3 DNA: TGTGCCAGTAGTATCGGACAGGCCAATCAGCCCCAGCATTTT.

This clone was detected once. CDR3 DNA: TGTGCCACCAGTGACGGAGTCTACGAGCAGTACTTC. It is translated as CATSDGVYEQYF. V and J are TRBV24-1 and TRBJ2-7; no clear D gene. V lost 4 bases and J lost 3, with 6 bases in between. The CDR3 consists of 12 residues. CDR1 is KGHDR, CDR2 SFDVKD, per germline.

The chain couples TRBV3-1 (or the pseudogene TRBV3-2) to TRBJ1-1, with 9 bases matching TRBD1. Per germline, CDR1 LGHDT and CDR2 YNNKEL (reference sequence). CDR3 length: 15 amino acids. V lost 5 bases, J lost 5 bases, and 9 bases stayed unmatched. CDR3 in DNA: TGTGCCAGCAGCTCACAGGGGGCAATAGGGACTGAAGCTTTCTTT. Protein sequence: CASSSQGAIGTEAFF.

The chain couples TRBV6-1 to TRBJ1-1; D is ambiguous. In germline, CDR1 is MNHNS, CDR2 SASEGT. The germline V and J ends were trimmed by 1 base and 3 bases, with 12 bases remaining between them. CDR3 length: 15 amino acids. Here the CDR3 reads CASSEGTSADTEAFF. As DNA, the CDR3 is TGTGCCAGCAGTGAAGGGACCTCAGCGGACACTGAAGCTTTCTTT.

V is TRBV5-1 and J is TRBJ1-1, with D maybe TRBD1 (6 bases). The CDR3 totals 15 residues. Trimming left V 5 bases short and J 2 bases short, with 16 bases between. Per the germline V gene, CDR1 is SGHRS and CDR2 is YFSETQ. The DNA for the CDR3 is TGCGCCAGCAGTAAAACGACAGGAGTAAACACTGAAGCTTTCTTT. It codes for CASSKTTGVNTEAFF.

The rearrangement joins TRBV5-8 to TRBJ2-2; D not resolved. The germline V gene encodes CDR1 SGHTS and CDR2 YDEGEE. The CDR3 has 16 residues. V lost 4 bases and J 3 bases, leaving 16 bases between the germline ends. The chain's CDR3 is CASSPFRGWDTGELFF. In DNA form, the CDR3 reads TGTGCCAGCAGCCCCTTTCGCGGTTGGGACACCGGGGAGCTGTTTTTT.

The chain links TRBV28 to TRBJ2-7; 9 bases are a match to TRBD1. Germline loops: CDR1 MDHEN, CDR2 SYDVKM. The CDR3 is 13 residues long. J was trimmed by 4 bases and V by 10 bases; bases with no gene match: 8. The CDR3 DNA reads as TGTGCCACATCCGGGACAGGGTCGTACGAGCAGTACTTC. This codes for CATSGTGSYEQYF.

This chain joins TRBV3-1 (or the pseudogene TRBV3-2) and TRBJ2-2, with TRBD2 as a possible D gene (5 bases). This CDR3 is 13 amino acids long. Per the germline V gene, CDR1 is LGHDT and CDR2 is YNNKEL (reference sequence). Trimming stripped 1 base from V and 7 bases from J, with 7 bases between. CDR3 loop: CASSQAEGGELFF. The CDR3 nucleotides read TGTGCCAGCAGCCAAGCCGAGGGCGGGGAGCTGTTTTTT.

This chain links TRBV5-4 with TRBJ2-3; TRBD2 agrees at 10 bases. CDR1 SGHNT and CDR2 YYREEE come from the germline V gene (reference sequence). This CDR3 contains 14 residues. With V trimmed by 4 bases and J by 5 bases, 4 bases remained unmatched. The CDR3 DNA follows: TGTGCCAGCAGCCTAGCGGGAGCCGGAGATACGCAGTATTTT. It yields the protein CASSLAGAGDTQYF.

V gene TRBV12-3 or TRBV12-4 combines with J gene TRBJ2-2; TRBD1 is a possible D gene (6 bases). This CDR3 is 13 amino acids long. V was clipped by 8 bases and J by 3 bases, with 10 bases between them. The chain's CDR3 is CASYWGHTGELFF. Written as DNA, the CDR3 is TGTGCCAGCTACTGGGGGCACACCGGGGAGCTGTTTTTT.

This rearrangement joins TRBV7-2 to TRBJ2-2; TRBD2 agrees at 8 bases. Germline V gene data show CDR1 as SGHTA and CDR2 as FQGNSA. This CDR3 spans 16 amino acids. Losses at the gene ends were 3 bases for V and 7 bases for J; bases not matched to a gene: 10. The CDR3 sequence: CASSFGLARAGGELFF. In DNA, the CDR3 is TGTGCCAGCAGCTTTGGACTAGCCCGTGCGGGCGGGGAGCTGTTTTTT.

This chain connects TRBV6-1 to TRBJ1-5, with D perhaps TRBD1 (5 bases). CDR3 size: 18 residues. Deletions cut 3 bases from V and 6 bases from J, with 24 bases between. Germline lookup yields CDR1 MNHNS and CDR2 SASEGT. CDR3 sequence (DNA): TGTGCCAGCAGTGATGGGCCCCGGGATGAGGGGAGGGTTCAGCCCCAGCATTTT. As protein: CASSDGPRDEGRVQPQHF.

The rearrangement links TRBV27 to TRBJ1-1; D is unresolved. Germline V lookup: CDR1 MNHEY, CDR2 SMNVEV (reference sequence). Between the trimmed V and J ends, which lost 3 bases and 5 bases, there was a span of 16 bases. The CDR3 is 15 residues long. This CDR3 reads CASSFDGLGGTEAFF. CDR3 in DNA: TGTGCCAGCAGTTTCGATGGCCTCGGCGGGACTGAAGCTTTCTTT.

The V and J genes are TRBV12-3 or TRBV12-4 and TRBJ1-3; unclear D gene. CDR3 length equals 12 residues. With 6 bases removed from V and 6 bases from J, the gap between germline ends came to 9 bases. CDR3 loop: CASSQQENTIYF. CDR3 bases: TGTGCCAGCAGCCAACAAGAAAACACCATATATTTT.

In the case of this clone: Other DNA sequences in this sample translate to the same CDR3. This CDR3 is CASSSGGGPGELFF. The DNA for the CDR3 is TGTGCCAGCAGTTCCGGGGGGGGTCCCGGGGAGCTGTTTTTT. This chain links TRBV28 with TRBJ2-2; 8 bases align to TRBD2. The junction had 4 bases not matched to a gene; V was cut back by 4 bases and J by 6 bases. The germline CDR1 and CDR2 sequences are MDHEN and SYDVKM. The CDR3 is 14 amino acids.

The chain links TRBV2 to TRBJ2-2; TRBD2 agrees at 12 bases. This CDR3 is 18 amino acids long. Germline CDR1 reads SNHLY; CDR2 reads FYNNEI. V was clipped by 7 bases and J by 2 bases; unmatched bases: 11. CDR3 residues: CASKDTASGRDNTGELFF. The DNA for the CDR3 is TGTGCCAGCAAAGATACGGCTAGCGGGAGGGATAACACCGGGGAGCTGTTTTTT.

The chain is built from TRBV25-1 and TRBJ2-3; perhaps TRBD1 as D (7 bases). Looked up from germline, CDR1 is MGHDK and CDR2 is SYGVNS. The CDR3 is 15 residues long. Trimming removed 6 bases at V and 0 bases at J, with 13 bases between. The CDR3, as DNA: TGTGCCAGCAGGCGGGACAGCGGGAGCACAGATACGCAGTATTTT. Amino acids: CASRRDSGSTDTQYF.

The chain carries TRBV27 and TRBJ2-3; no clear D. Per the germline V gene, CDR1 is MNHEY and CDR2 is SMNVEV (reference sequence). The CDR3 spans 15 residues. V gave up 0 bases and J gave up 2 bases, with 9 bases separating them. CDR3 DNA sequence: TGTGCCAGCAGTTTATCTCCCAGTTACACAGATACGCAGTATTTT. Translation gives CASSLSPSYTDTQYF.

The V gene is TRBV19, the J gene TRBJ2-7; 9 bases line up with TRBD1. CDR1 is LNHDA, CDR2 SQIVND, per germline (reference sequence). The length of the CDR3 is 15 residues. J was trimmed by 2 bases and V by 3 bases; bases with no gene match: 5. CDR3 loop: CASSIPGQGPYEQYF. In DNA form, the CDR3 reads TGTGCCAGTAGTATTCCGGGACAGGGACCCTACGAGCAGTACTTC.

This clone counts as large (0.1 to 1%). The chain uses TRBV6-5 and TRBJ2-1; 7 bases are shared with TRBD1. The V gene's germline CDR1 is MNHEY and CDR2 SVGAGI. With V trimmed by 7 bases and J by 6 bases, 6 bases remained unmatched. This CDR3 spans 13 amino acids. CDR3 DNA: TGTGCCAGCAACAGGGGAAGGGGCAATGAGCAGTTCTTC. This sequence encodes CASNRGRGNEQFF.

The genes are TRBV19 and TRBJ2-1, with TRBD1 as a possible D gene (6 bases). The CDR3 has 16 amino acids. The V gene's germline CDR1 is LNHDA and CDR2 SQIVND (reference sequence). The germline V and J ends were trimmed by 3 bases and 1 base, with 13 bases remaining between them. CDR3 bases: TGTGCCAGTAGTATCTACCAGGGGAAGTCCTACAATGAGCAGTTCTTC. This translates into CASSIYQGKSYNEQFF.